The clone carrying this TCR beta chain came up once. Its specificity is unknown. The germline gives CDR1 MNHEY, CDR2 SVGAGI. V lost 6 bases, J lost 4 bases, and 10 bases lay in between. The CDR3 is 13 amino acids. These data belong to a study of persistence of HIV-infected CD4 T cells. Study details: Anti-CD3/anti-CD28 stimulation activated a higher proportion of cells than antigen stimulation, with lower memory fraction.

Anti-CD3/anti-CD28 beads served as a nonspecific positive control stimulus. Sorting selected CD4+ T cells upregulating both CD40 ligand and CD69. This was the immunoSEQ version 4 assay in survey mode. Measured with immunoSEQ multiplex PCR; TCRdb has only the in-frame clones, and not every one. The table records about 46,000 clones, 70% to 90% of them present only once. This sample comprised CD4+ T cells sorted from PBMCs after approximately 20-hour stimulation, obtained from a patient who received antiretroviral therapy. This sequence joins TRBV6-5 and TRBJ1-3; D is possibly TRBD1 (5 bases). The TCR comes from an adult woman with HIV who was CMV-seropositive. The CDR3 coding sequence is TGTGCCAGCAGGGGGGGGATCGGAAACACCATATATTTT. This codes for CASRGGIGNTIYF.